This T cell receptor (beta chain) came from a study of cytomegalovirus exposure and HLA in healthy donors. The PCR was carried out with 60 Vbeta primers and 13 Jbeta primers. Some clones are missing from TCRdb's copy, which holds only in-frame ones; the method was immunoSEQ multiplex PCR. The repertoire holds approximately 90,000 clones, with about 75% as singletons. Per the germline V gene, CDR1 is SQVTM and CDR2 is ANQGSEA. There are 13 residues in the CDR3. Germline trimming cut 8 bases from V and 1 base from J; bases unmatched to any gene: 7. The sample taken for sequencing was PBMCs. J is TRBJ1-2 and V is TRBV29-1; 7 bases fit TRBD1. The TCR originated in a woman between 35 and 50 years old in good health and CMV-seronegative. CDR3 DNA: TGCAGCACCCGACAGGGTGGTAACTATGGCTACACCTTC. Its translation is CSTRQGGNYGYTF.